This paragraph covers one TCR beta chain sequence. This sample is drawn from a study of blood T cell repertoires in COVID-19. Study summary: The United States, Italy and Spain supplied acute and convalescent COVID-19 samples. PBMCs, B-cell-depleted T cells, or T cells were the source of the cDNA or gDNA that made up the material.

As originally analysed: Amplifying reference gene primers gave estimates of nucleated cell counts. The repertoire was sequenced with immunoSEQ multiplex PCR; TCRdb's copy has only in-frame clones and lacks some. That table furnishes V, J and clone size, whereas the DNA furnished D and trimming. The table has some 150,000 clones, about 82% seen once. Losses at the gene ends were 4 bases for V and 3 bases for J; bases not matched to a gene: 4. The CDR3 is made up of 13 amino acids. Germline CDR1 is SQVTM and CDR2 is ANQGSEA. Among Cohort 3 donors, those recovered had two negative PCRs, clearance, or symptom resolution.

Material for sequencing was PBMCs or T cells enriched from blood (not recorded which). V usage is TRBV29-1 and J usage is TRBJ1-1, with 8 bases aligning to TRBD1. This clonotype originated in a middle-aged woman who had recovered from COVID-19. CDR3 region: CSVAGQGDTEAFF. The CDR3 region has the DNA TGCAGCGTTGCCGGACAGGGTGACACTGAAGCTTTCTTT.